The 18 T cell receptor beta chains listed next were all sequenced from one sample in a study of PD-1 blockade in mismatch repair-deficient tumors. This table comes from immunoSEQ multiplex PCR, and its TCRdb copy is limited to in-frame clones, with some not included. The repertoire has over 75,000 clones, about 85% of them found once; the top ten carry roughly 2.8%. The specimen was peripheral blood, collected 12 weeks after starting pembrolizumab. The receptors were sampled from an adult with mismatch repair-deficient cancer.

The chain has TRBV6-6 and TRBJ1-4, with 7 bases fitting TRBD1. The length of the CDR3 is 15 residues. Looked up from germline, CDR1 is MNHNY and CDR2 is SVGAGI (reference sequence). V lost 0 bases and J lost 6; bases outside the gene matches: 4. CDR3 bases: TGTGCCAGCAGTTACTCGGGACAGTGGTATGAAAAACTGTTTTTT. Its translation is CASSYSGQWYEKLFF.

V gene TRBV4-3 combines with J gene TRBJ2-1; TRBD1 might be the D (5 bases). The CDR3 length is 14 residues. Trimming removed 1 base at V and 7 bases at J, with 11 bases between. Per the germline V gene, CDR1 is LGHNA and CDR2 is YSLEER. The CDR3 spells CASSQASRANEQFF. The CDR3, as DNA: TGCGCCAGCAGCCAAGCGTCCAGGGCGAATGAGCAGTTCTTC.

The CDR3 region is CASSLVSSGNTDTQYF. The CDR3 bases are TGTGCCAGCAGCTTAGTATCCAGCGGAAACACAGATACGCAGTATTTT. The chain recombines TRBV7-2 with TRBJ2-3, with D possibly TRBD2 on 5 matching bases. CDR3 length equals 16 residues. CDR1 SGHTA and CDR2 FQGNSA come from the germline V gene. Trimming removed 1 base at V and 2 bases at J, with 13 bases between. The entire variable domain, with the rest obtained from reference TRBV7-2 and TRBJ2-3, is as follows: GAGVSQSPSNKVTEKGKDVELRCDPISGHTALYWYRQSLGQGLEFLIYFQGNSAPDKSGLPSDRFSAERTGGSVSTLTIQRTQQEDSAVYLCASSLVSSGNTDTQYFGPGTRLTVL.

This clone was picked up a small number of times. The chain couples TRBV18 to TRBJ1-1, with D perhaps matching TRBD1 (5 bases). V lost 3 bases, J lost 1 base, and 21 bases lay in between. The V gene's germline CDR1 is KGHSH and CDR2 LQKENI. The CDR3 sequence is 18 residues long. CDR3 in DNA: TGTGCCAGCTCACCCGAATGGGGGTTCACAGAGAGGAACACTGAAGCTTTCTTT. Residues: CASSPEWGFTERNTEAFF.

This clone is categorized as medium-sized (0.01 to 0.1%). The chain combines TRBV11-2 with TRBJ1-2; TRBD1 is a possible D gene (5 bases). Germline values: CDR1 SGHAT, CDR2 FQNNGV. This CDR3 has 14 amino acids. Trimming pared 6 bases from V and 0 bases from J, leaving 11 bases between. The DNA for the CDR3 is TGTGCCAGCAGGGGGGAGAGGACTAACTATGGCTACACCTTC. Translation: CASRGERTNYGYTF.

The chain combines TRBV1 with TRBJ2-2; the table calls TRBD2, which could not be checked here. TRBV1 is deemed a pseudogene. The CDR3 is 15 residues long. DNA of the CDR3: TGCACCAGCAGCCAGAAAGAGGAGAACACCGGGGAGCTGTTTTTT. It is translated as CTSSQKEENTGELFF.

V and J are TRBV6-6 and TRBJ1-1; D remains unclear. CDR1 is MNHNY and CDR2 is SVGAGI in the germline V gene (reference sequence). V was cut by 6 bases and J by 3 bases, with 8 bases left in between. CDR3 length: 12 amino acids. The CDR3 region is CASSTQYTEAFF. The CDR3, as DNA: TGTGCCAGCAGCACTCAGTACACTGAAGCTTTCTTT.

The CDR3 DNA sequence: TGCGCCAGCAAGCACCGGACGGCTTCCTATGGCTACACCTTC. Its translation: CASKHRTASYGYTF. J is TRBJ1-2 and V is TRBV10-1, with D hard to call. The CDR3 is 14 amino acids. Between the trimmed V and J ends, which lost 7 bases and 4 bases, there was a span of 16 bases. Germline CDR1 and CDR2: WNHNN and SYGVQD (reference sequence).

The chain employs TRBV19 and TRBJ1-1; D possibly corresponds to TRBD1 (5 bases). From germline, CDR1 is LNHDA and CDR2 SQIVND (reference sequence). Trimming pared 0 bases from V and 3 bases from J, leaving 8 bases between. The CDR3 spans 14 residues. CDR3 nucleotides: TGTGCCAGTAGTATAGATCGGGGGGACACTGAAGCTTTCTTT. Amino acid sequence: CASSIDRGDTEAFF.

V usage is TRBV6-1 and J usage is TRBJ1-5, with D tentatively TRBD1 (5 bases). The CDR3 has 13 amino acids. Germline CDR1 and CDR2: MNHNS and SASEGT. V was pared by 8 bases and J by 7 bases, with 15 bases between. The DNA for the CDR3 is TGTGCCAGCGGCTTGATGGGGCGACAGCCCCAGCATTTT. Encoded protein: CASGLMGRQPQHF.

The CDR3 DNA sequence: TGTGCCAGCAGTGTTGGCGGGGGCGCTAACTATGGCTACACCTTC. This codes for CASSVGGGANYGYTF. The chain combines TRBV2 with TRBJ1-2; possible D gene TRBD1, 6 bases. V lost 4 bases and J 0 bases, leaving 12 bases between the germline ends. The CDR3 loop spans 15 amino acids. CDR1 SNHLY and CDR2 FYNNEI come from the germline V gene.

V usage is TRBV2 and J usage is TRBJ1-1, with D perhaps matching TRBD1 (5 bases). The CDR3 spans 16 residues. Trimming pared 6 bases from V and 2 bases from J, leaving 19 bases between. CDR1 SNHLY and CDR2 FYNNEI come from the germline V gene. CDR3 amino acids: CASRPSGGVGNTEAFF. Written as DNA, the CDR3 is TGTGCCAGCAGGCCCAGTGGGGGGGTCGGAAACACTGAAGCTTTCTTT. Looking up the rest from reference TRBV2 and TRBJ1-1 gives the full variable domain: EPEVTQTPSHQVTQMGQEVILRCVPISNHLYFYWYRQILGQKVEFLVSFYNNEISEKSEIFDDQFSVERPDGSNFTLKIRSTKLEDSAMYFCASRPSGGVGNTEAFFGQGTRLTVV.

The rearrangement joins TRBV21-1 to TRBJ1-2. TRBV21-1 is classified as a pseudogene. CDR3 length: 14 amino acids. The CDR3 bases are TGTGCCAGCAGCAAAGGTTCCACCCCTAATGGCTACACCTTC. This gives the protein CASSKGSTPNGYTF.

The chain couples TRBV18 to TRBJ1-2; D remains ambiguous. Germline V CDR1 and CDR2: KGHSH, LQKENI. Trimming took 6 bases from V and 3 from J, leaving 17 bases between them. The CDR3 covers 15 residues. CDR3 bases: TGTGCCAGCTCGCCCCGAAACGGGGAGGACTATGGCTACACCTTC. Its protein is CASSPRNGEDYGYTF. Variable domain in full (rest from reference TRBV18 and TRBJ1-2): NAGVMQNPRHLVRRRGQEARLRCSPMKGHSHVYWYRQLPEEGLKFMVYLQKENIIDESGMPKERFSAEFPKEGPSILRIQQVVRGDSAAYFCASSPRNGEDYGYTFGSGTRLTVV.

The V gene is TRBV7-9, the J gene TRBJ2-7; TRBD1 aligns across 10 bases. The CDR3 runs to 14 residues. CDR1 and CDR2 (germline): SEHNR, FQNEAQ (reference sequence). Trimming took 5 bases from V and 6 from J; bases not matched to a gene: 7. CDR3 sequence: CASSRLGQGPEQYF. CDR3 nucleotides: TGTGCCAGCAGCCGATTGGGACAGGGGCCCGAGCAGTACTTC.

The rearrangement links TRBV5-1 to TRBJ2-2, with 8 nucleotides matching TRBD1. The CDR3 is 16 amino acids. Germline V gene lookup returns CDR1 SGHRS and CDR2 YFSETQ. V trimming: 0 bases; J trimming: 0 bases; junction bases outside the gene matches: 1. CDR3 DNA sequence: TGCGCCAGCAGCTTGGGGGACAGGCCGAACACCGGGGAGCTGTTTTTT. As protein: CASSLGDRPNTGELFF.

The chain employs TRBV4-3 and TRBJ2-1; D call uncertain. CDR1 LGHNA and CDR2 YSLEER come from the germline V gene. The CDR3 runs to 13 residues. V gave up 0 bases and J gave up 6 bases, with 6 bases separating them. The CDR3, as DNA: TGCGCCAGCAGCCAAGATTGGCGCAATGAGCAGTTCTTC. Translation: CASSQDWRNEQFF.

The chain couples TRBV27 to TRBJ2-1, with a possible D match to TRBD2 (6 bases). There are 18 residues in the CDR3. Germline CDR1 MNHEY, CDR2 SMNVEV (reference sequence). The ends were cut back, 5 bases at V and 7 bases at J, with 27 bases in the middle. CDR3 amino acids: CASSQNRLEGKLRNEQFF. The CDR3 DNA reads TGTGCCAGCAGTCAGAACCGGTTGGAGGGGAAATTGAGGAATGAGCAGTTCTTC.